This entry describes one T cell receptor beta chain. The antigen is not known. Tagging with unique molecular identifiers was a feature of the TCR beta cDNA libraries. cDNA molecules numbering 400,000 to 550,000 came from roughly 1 to 10 million T cells. TCRdb used MiXCR to reprocess the PCR reads, holding one entry per CDR3 protein. Seen here are some 890,000 distinct CDR3 sequences, approximately 53% observed once, and the top ten hold over 4%. The data were taken from a study of post-analysis software for immune sequencing data. Study-wide findings and caveats: The study found significantly lower normalized Chao1 diversity in multiple sclerosis patients than in controls. Patients carried 5 or 6 TRBV segments more frequently than controls did, and TRBV5-6, TRBV5-1 and TRBV20-1 were among them.

The ends were cut back, 5 bases at V and 0 bases at J, with 14 bases in the middle. CDR1 LGHDT and CDR2 YNNKEL come from the germline V gene (reference sequence). The CDR3 spans 16 residues. V and J are TRBV3-1 and TRBJ2-1; weak D call: TRBD2 (5 bases). Sequenced input: blood. The sequence came from a girl aged 10-17 years with multiple sclerosis. The CDR3: CASSTLATSSYNEQFF. The CDR3 DNA is TGTGCCAGCAGCACCCTAGCTACGAGCTCCTACAATGAGCAGTTCTTC.